These 22 T cell receptor beta chains were all obtained from the same sample, sequenced in a study of beta chain features in type 1 diabetes. Notes on the study in general: Type 1 diabetes patients showed a moderate but significant shortening of TCRB CDR3s in all four CD4+ subsets.

The antigens of these receptors remain unknown. The study reverse transcribed the entire isolated RNA, so it sequenced expressed TCRB transcripts. Repertoires were generated with immunoSEQ multiplex PCR, while TCRdb's copy carries only in-frame clones and drops some. The sample has some 240,000 clones; roughly 16% are singletons. Input material: naive CD4+ T cells from blood. These TCRs come from a man aged 30 to 45 with type 1 diabetes.

This clone came up a few times. V and J are TRBV28 and TRBJ1-2, with 10 bases fitting TRBD1. This CDR3 is built from 15 residues. Germline trimming cut 6 bases from V and 2 bases from J; bases unmatched to any gene: 6. The germline V gene has CDR1 MDHEN and CDR2 SYDVKM. DNA of the CDR3: TGTGCCAGCAGATTCCCGGGACAGGGGAACTATGGCTACACCTTC. Its translation: CASRFPGQGNYGYTF.

In its sample, this clone was seen a few times. V gene TRBV29-1 combines with J gene TRBJ1-2; D is ambiguous. Deletions cut 7 bases from V and 8 bases from J, with 11 bases between. Germline V CDR1 and CDR2: SQVTM, ANQGSEA. The CDR3 length is 10 residues. The CDR3 sequence is CSAYEDGYTF. The CDR3 nucleotides are TGCAGCGCCTACGAGGACGGCTACACCTTC. Variable domain in full (rest from reference TRBV29-1 and TRBJ1-2): SAVISQKPSRDICQRGTSLTIQCQVDSQVTMMFWYRQQPGQSLTLIATANQGSEATYESGFVIDKFPISRPNLTFSTLTVSNMSPEDSSIYLCSAYEDGYTFGSGTRLTVV.

This rearrangement joins TRBV9 to TRBJ2-5, with D uncertain. The germline V and J ends were trimmed by 4 bases and 5 bases, with 15 bases remaining between them. The CDR3 loop spans 14 amino acids. Germline values: CDR1 SGDLS, CDR2 YYNGEE. CDR3 residues: CASSPSTVRETQYF. The CDR3 DNA reads as TGTGCCAGCAGCCCCTCGACTGTAAGGGAGACCCAGTACTTC.

The chain is built from TRBV7-2 and TRBJ2-5; 10 bases agree with TRBD2. CDR1 and CDR2 from the germline V gene are SGHTA and FQGNSA. The V segment lost 5 bases and the J segment 5 bases; nucleotides outside the gene matches: 8. The CDR3 loop spans 15 amino acids. This CDR3 reads CASSIQGSGRETQYF. The CDR3 coding sequence is TGTGCCAGCAGCATTCAGGGTAGCGGGAGGGAGACCCAGTACTTC.

This clone showed up just a few times. The chain links TRBV7-2 to TRBJ1-1, with TRBD1 as a possible D gene (6 bases). Trimming pared 7 bases from V and 6 bases from J, leaving 21 bases between. The CDR3 totals 15 residues. Germline CDR1 reads SGHTA; CDR2 reads FQGNSA. In DNA form, the CDR3 reads TGTGCCAGCACCCGCAGGGCTCAGGGGCTGGCTGAAGCTTTCTTT. This gives the protein CASTRRAQGLAEAFF. The entire variable domain, with the rest obtained from reference TRBV7-2 and TRBJ1-1, is as follows: GAGVSQSPSNKVTEKGKDVELRCDPISGHTALYWYRQSLGQGLEFLIYFQGNSAPDKSGLPSDRFSAERTGGSVSTLTIQRTQQEDSAVYLCASTRRAQGLAEAFFGQGTRLTVV.

The chain uses TRBV30 and TRBJ2-5; a possible D gene is TRBD1 (6 bases). V was pared by 3 bases and J by 1 base, with 12 bases between. The CDR3 runs 14 residues. Germline-derived CDR1 and CDR2 are GTSNPN and SVGIG (reference sequence). CDR3 amino acids: CAWRSRGVQETQYF. The CDR3 DNA is TGTGCCTGGAGAAGCAGGGGCGTCCAAGAGACCCAGTACTTC.

V gene TRBV7-2 combines with J gene TRBJ1-2; tentative D call: TRBD1 (5 bases). V was clipped by 3 bases and J by 3 bases, with 14 bases between them. The V gene's germline CDR1 is SGHTA and CDR2 FQGNSA. The CDR3 runs to 15 residues. The CDR3 here is CASSFMTGVDYGYTF. The CDR3 DNA reads as TGTGCCAGCAGCTTTATGACGGGGGTCGACTATGGCTACACCTTC.

This clone was observed a handful of times. The chain employs TRBV30 and TRBJ2-7; a possible D gene is TRBD1 (5 bases). The germline V gene has CDR1 GTSNPN and CDR2 SVGIG (reference sequence). V was clipped by 3 bases and J by 0 bases, with 12 bases between them. The CDR3 sequence is 14 residues long. CDR3 nucleotide sequence: TGTGCCTGGAGAGAACAGGCTAACTCCTACGAGCAGTACTTC. Translated, it gives CAWREQANSYEQYF. Full variable domain (rest looked up from reference TRBV30 and TRBJ2-7): SQTIHQWPATLVQPVGSPLSLECTVEGTSNPNLYWYRQAAGRGLQLLFYSVGIGQISSEVPQNLSASRPQDRQFILSSKKLLLSDSGFYLCAWREQANSYEQYFGPGTRLTVT.

A few counts support this clone. The chain recombines TRBV29-1 with TRBJ1-1, with no clear D. The V and J ends lost 4 bases and 11 bases respectively, with 14 bases between them. Germline CDR1 is SQVTM and CDR2 is ANQGSEA. The length of the CDR3 is 11 residues. The CDR3 protein is CSVAMLDRAFF. The CDR3 DNA sequence: TGCAGCGTTGCGATGTTGGACCGCGCTTTCTTT.

This clone was seen only a few times. The CDR3 sequence is CAWSVGSRGVQGTQYF. Here the CDR3 DNA reads TGTGCCTGGAGTGTAGGTAGCAGGGGGGTCCAAGGGACGCAGTATTTT. The chain employs TRBV30 and TRBJ2-3, with a tentative D call TRBD1 (7 bases). Germline CDR1 and CDR2: GTSNPN and SVGIG (reference sequence). CDR3 length equals 16 residues. Deletions cut 0 bases from V and 9 bases from J, with 22 bases between.

CDR3 DNA sequence: TGTGCCAGCAGCGTGAGGGGACAGAGGTACGAGCAGTACTTC. Translating it yields CASSVRGQRYEQYF. This chain connects TRBV7-9 to TRBJ2-7; 7 bases are shared with TRBD1. Germline V gives CDR1 SEHNR, CDR2 FQNEAQ (reference sequence). The CDR3 runs 14 residues. V was clipped by 5 bases and J by 4 bases; unmatched bases: 8. Complete variable domain (other parts from reference TRBV7-9 and TRBJ2-7): DTGVSQNPRHKITKRGQNVTFRCDPISEHNRLYWYRQTLGQGPEFLTYFQNEAQLEKSRLLSDRFSAERPKGSFSTLEIQRTEQGDSAMYLCASSVRGQRYEQYFGPGTRLTVT.

This clone showed up just a few times. V usage is TRBV20-1 and J usage is TRBJ1-2; D not resolved. The CDR3 extends over 9 amino acids. Germline V gene lookup returns CDR1 DFQATT and CDR2 SNEGSKA (reference sequence). Trimming took off 6 bases at V and 8 bases at J, with 7 bases between the two ends. The CDR3 protein is CSAPAGYTF. CDR3 in DNA: TGCAGTGCCCCAGCGGGCTACACCTTC.

The chain links TRBV11-2 to TRBJ2-1; D not certain. Between the trimmed V and J ends, which lost 0 bases and 4 bases, there was a span of 10 bases. The germline gives CDR1 SGHAT, CDR2 FQNNGV. The CDR3 is made up of 15 amino acids. CDR3 DNA: TGTGCCAGCAGCTTAGATGTGGGCGGTTACAATGAGCAGTTCTTC. It is translated as CASSLDVGGYNEQFF.

The genes are TRBV4-1 and TRBJ2-7; tentative D call: TRBD1 (5 bases). This CDR3 spans 15 amino acids. Germline CDR1 and CDR2: MGHRA and YSYEKL. The V end lost 3 bases, the J end lost 0 bases, and 12 bases lay between the germline ends. This CDR3 reads CASSHQGLSSYEQYF. DNA of the CDR3: TGCGCCAGCAGCCATCAGGGATTGAGCTCCTACGAGCAGTACTTC.

This chain links TRBV15 with TRBJ1-1; D might be TRBD1 (6 bases). Trimming took 5 bases from V and 2 from J, leaving 15 bases between them. Germline CDR1 and CDR2: LNHNV and YYDKDF (reference sequence). CDR3 size: 15 residues. The CDR3 bases are TGTGCCACCAGCGGTAGGACAGACCCAAACACTGAAGCTTTCTTT. This encodes CATSGRTDPNTEAFF.

This clone was detected a few times. The genes are TRBV11-1 and TRBJ1-2; 9 nucleotides match TRBD1. Germline-derived CDR1 and CDR2 are SGHAT and FQDESV (reference sequence). The CDR3 runs 16 residues. V shed 5 bases, J shed 3 bases, and the junction held 10 bases outside the gene matches. CDR3 residues: CASSPGQGAGHYGYTF. In nucleotides, the CDR3 is TGTGCCAGCAGCCCGGGACAGGGAGCTGGGCACTATGGCTACACCTTC.

The V call is TRBV4-1, the J call TRBJ2-1, with 13 bases identical to TRBD2. With 3 bases clipped from V and 7 bases from J, the junction kept 9 bases outside the gene matches. CDR1 MGHRA and CDR2 YSYEKL come from the germline V gene. The CDR3 has 17 amino acids. CDR3 amino acids: CASSQGGGLAGVNEQFF. CDR3 nucleotides: TGCGCCAGCAGCCAGGGGGGCGGACTAGCGGGAGTTAATGAGCAGTTCTTC.

The CDR3 loop reads CASNPGQGYNEQFF. CDR3 in DNA: TGTGCCAGCAATCCGGGACAGGGGTACAATGAGCAGTTCTTC. The genes are TRBV7-9 and TRBJ2-1, with TRBD1 identical over 10 bases. The CDR3 is made up of 14 amino acids. CDR1 SEHNR and CDR2 FQNEAQ come from the germline V gene (reference sequence). V was pared by 7 bases and J by 4 bases, with 4 bases of the junction left unmatched.

This chain uses TRBV9 with TRBJ2-1; 8 bases map to TRBD2. Germline V gene lookup returns CDR1 SGDLS and CDR2 YYNGEE. The CDR3 has 14 amino acids. The junction had 4 bases not matched to a gene; V was cut back by 4 bases and J by 4 bases. The CDR3 reads CASSLTSVYNEQFF. CDR3 bases: TGTGCCAGCAGCTTGACTAGCGTTTACAATGAGCAGTTCTTC.

This clone was seen a few times. The rearrangement uses TRBV2 and TRBJ2-1, with 7 bases lining up with TRBD2. The V gene end was trimmed by 1 base and the J gene end by 6 bases; junction bases not matched to a gene: 0. The V gene's germline CDR1 is SNHLY and CDR2 FYNNEI. CDR3 length: 13 amino acids. CDR3 residues: CASSEGTSNEQFF. The CDR3 nucleotides read TGTGCCAGCAGTGAAGGGACTAGCAATGAGCAGTTCTTC.

The table lists this clone with a few counts. This rearrangement joins TRBV7-9 to TRBJ1-4, with 9 nucleotides matching TRBD1. Trimming removed 8 bases from V and 5 bases from J; junction bases left unmatched: 9. The CDR3 has 15 amino acids. Germline V CDR1 and CDR2: SEHNR, FQNEAQ (reference sequence). The CDR3 DNA follows: TGTGCCAGCCCCTCCGGGACAGGGAGGAATGAAAAACTGTTTTTT. Its translation: CASPSGTGRNEKLFF.

This clone was seen a few times. The V gene is TRBV30, the J gene TRBJ2-2, with TRBD1 matching over 9 bases. The junction had 4 bases not matched to a gene; V was cut back by 0 bases and J by 5 bases. Per the germline V gene, CDR1 is GTSNPN and CDR2 is SVGIG (reference sequence). The CDR3 covers 15 residues. Here the CDR3 DNA reads TGTGCCTGGAGTGTTGGGACAGGGCGGACCGGGGAGCTGTTTTTT. Protein product: CAWSVGTGRTGELFF.